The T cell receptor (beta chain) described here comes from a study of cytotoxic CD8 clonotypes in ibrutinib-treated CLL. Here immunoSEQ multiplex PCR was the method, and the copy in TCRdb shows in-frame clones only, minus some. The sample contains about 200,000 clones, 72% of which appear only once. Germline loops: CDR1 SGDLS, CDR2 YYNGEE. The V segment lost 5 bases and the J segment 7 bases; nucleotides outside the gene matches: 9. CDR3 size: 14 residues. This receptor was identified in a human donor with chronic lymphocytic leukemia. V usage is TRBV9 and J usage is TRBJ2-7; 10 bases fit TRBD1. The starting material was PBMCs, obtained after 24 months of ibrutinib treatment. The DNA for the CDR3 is TGTGCCAGCAGAGCCGGGACAGGGGTGGGTGAGCAGTACTTC. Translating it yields CASRAGTGVGEQYF. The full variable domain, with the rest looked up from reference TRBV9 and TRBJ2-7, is DSGVTQTPKHLITATGQRVTLRCSPRSGDLSVYWYQQSLDQGLQFLIQYYNGEERAKGNILERFSAQQFPDLHSELNLSSLELGDSALYFCASRAGTGVGEQYFGPGTRLTVT.